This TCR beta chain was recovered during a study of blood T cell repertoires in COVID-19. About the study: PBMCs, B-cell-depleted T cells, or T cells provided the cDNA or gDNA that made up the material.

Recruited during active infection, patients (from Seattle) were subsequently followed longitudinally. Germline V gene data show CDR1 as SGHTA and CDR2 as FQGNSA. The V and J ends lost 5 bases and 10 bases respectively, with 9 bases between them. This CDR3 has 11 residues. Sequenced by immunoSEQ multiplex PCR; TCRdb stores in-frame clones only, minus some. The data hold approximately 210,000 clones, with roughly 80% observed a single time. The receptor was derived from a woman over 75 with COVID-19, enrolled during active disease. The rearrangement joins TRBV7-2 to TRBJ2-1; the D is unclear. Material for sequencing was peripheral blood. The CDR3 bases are TGTGCCAGCAGCCCCTTATCCGAGCAGTTCTTC. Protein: CASSPLSEQFF.